One sample yielded the 13 T cell receptor beta chains listed below, sequenced in a study of T cell changes during pregnancy in multiple sclerosis. The protocol was immunoSEQ multiplex PCR, while the TCRdb copy is restricted to in-frame clones and leaves out a portion. The sample yields fewer than 30,000 clones, more than 75% seen once. Sequencing used CD8+ T cells from peripheral blood mononuclear cells, obtained in the third trimester of pregnancy. The receptors were gathered from a female donor in good health, enrolled as a control in a pregnancy study.

This chain uses TRBV6-1 with TRBJ2-7; D is possibly TRBD1 (7 bases). The CDR3 length is 14 residues. V lost 8 bases to trimming and J lost 4 bases, with 18 bases between them. Germline CDR1 and CDR2: MNHNS and SASEGT. For the CDR3, the DNA is TGTGCCAGCGACAGCAGGGGGGCATGGTACGAGCAGTACTTC. It translates to CASDSRGAWYEQYF.

This chain uses TRBV27 with TRBJ2-7, with 9 bases fitting TRBD1. CDR1 is MNHEY, CDR2 SMNVEV, per germline (reference sequence). The J segment lost 2 bases and the V segment lost 2 bases, leaving 1 base of the junction unmatched. The length of the CDR3 is 14 residues. This CDR3 is CASSLGQGTYEQYF. CDR3 DNA: TGTGCCAGCAGTTTAGGACAGGGGACCTACGAGCAGTACTTC.

CDR3 nucleotides: TGTGCCAGCAGCCGGGGGGGGGAAGGCGAAGAAAAACTGTTTTTT. Its translation is CASSRGGEGEEKLFF. The chain employs TRBV2 and TRBJ1-4; D is perhaps TRBD1 (5 bases). Germline CDR1 and CDR2: SNHLY and FYNNEI. With 6 bases removed from V and 8 bases from J, the gap between germline ends came to 19 bases. The CDR3 length is 15 residues.

The CDR3 sequence is CASRIGGEQFF. The DNA of the CDR3 is TGTGCCAGCAGGATAGGGGGTGAGCAGTTCTTC. The V and J genes are TRBV6-6 and TRBJ2-1, with D possibly TRBD1 on 6 matching bases. This CDR3 is built from 11 residues. Germline V lookup: CDR1 MNHNY, CDR2 SVGAGI (reference sequence). Trimming took off 6 bases at V and 9 bases at J, with 9 bases between the two ends.

Turning to this clone: One end of the junction fails to match germline, which may point to a read error. The rearrangement uses TRBV6-1 and TRBJ2-7, with D unresolved. The length of the CDR3 is 13 residues. Germline V gives CDR1 MNHNS, CDR2 SASEGT. DNA of the CDR3: TGTGCCAGCAGTGAATTCGTCTCCGACGAGCAGTACTTC. Translation: CASSEFVSDEQYF.

V is TRBV7-9 and J is TRBJ2-7, with 9 bases matching TRBD2. Trimming cost V 4 bases and J 3 bases; bases outside gene matches: 4. Germline V gene data show CDR1 as SEHNR and CDR2 as FQNEAQ (reference sequence). The CDR3 is 14 amino acids. The DNA of the CDR3 is TGTGCCAGCAGCTCTGGCGGGAGGGGCTACGAGCAGTACTTC. Amino acids: CASSSGGRGYEQYF.

The genes are TRBV10-3 and TRBJ2-6; 7 nucleotides align to TRBD1. V trimming: 7 bases; J trimming: 4 bases; junction bases outside the gene matches: 7. CDR1 ENHRY and CDR2 SYGVKD come from the germline V gene. This CDR3 comprises 15 residues. CDR3 nucleotides: TGTGCCATCATCGGAGACAGGGTCGGGGCCAACGTCCTGACTTTC. It specifies CAIIGDRVGANVLTF.

The chain has TRBV2 and TRBJ1-2, with D perhaps TRBD1 (5 bases). Germline V gene lookup returns CDR1 SNHLY and CDR2 FYNNEI. Trimming took 0 bases from V and 7 from J, leaving 15 bases between them. There are 15 residues in the CDR3. CDR3 coding DNA: TGTGCCAGCAGTGAAGCTTCGGGGGGTTGGAGTGGCTACACCTTC. This gives the protein CASSEASGGWSGYTF. The full variable domain, in which reference TRBV2 and TRBJ1-2 provide the parts outside the CDR3, is EPEVTQTPSHQVTQMGQEVILRCVPISNHLYFYWYRQILGQKVEFLVSFYNNEISEKSEIFDDQFSVERPDGSNFTLKIRSTKLEDSAMYFCASSEASGGWSGYTFGSGTRLTVV.

The chain links TRBV19 to TRBJ2-5; 9 bases agree with TRBD2. The germline gives CDR1 LNHDA, CDR2 SQIVND (reference sequence). Trimming took 10 bases from V and 3 from J; bases not matched to a gene: 3. The CDR3 contains 12 residues. The CDR3 reads CATSGGKETQYF. CDR3 bases: TGTGCCACCAGCGGGGGGAAAGAGACCCAGTACTTC. The whole variable domain, remainder taken from reference TRBV19 and TRBJ2-5, is DGGITQSPKYLFRKEGQNVTLSCEQNLNHDAMYWYRQDPGQGLRLIYYSQIVNDFQKGDIAEGYSVSREKKESFPLTVTSAQKNPTAFYLCATSGGKETQYFGPGTRLLVL.

The chain employs TRBV6-5 and TRBJ1-1; the D gene is possibly TRBD1 (6 bases). The CDR3 sequence is 13 residues long. V dropped 6 bases and J dropped 6 bases, with 14 bases sitting between them. The V gene's germline CDR1 is MNHEY and CDR2 SVGAGI. The CDR3: CASRDPGVPEAFF. In DNA form, the CDR3 reads TGTGCCAGCAGAGACCCAGGGGTTCCTGAAGCTTTCTTT.

V and J are TRBV6-1 and TRBJ1-4, with TRBD1 matching over 10 bases. The CDR3 length is 16 residues. With V trimmed by 4 bases and J by 8 bases, 10 bases remained unmatched. CDR1 MNHNS and CDR2 SASEGT come from the germline V gene. The CDR3 protein is CASSGGQGKGWEKLFF. For the CDR3, the DNA is TGTGCCAGCAGTGGGGGACAGGGGAAAGGATGGGAAAAACTGTTTTTT.

This chain uses TRBV27 with TRBJ2-7; D might be TRBD2 (7 bases). The CDR3 loop spans 14 amino acids. The germline CDR1 and CDR2 sequences are MNHEY and SMNVEV (reference sequence). Trimming took off 5 bases at V and 5 bases at J, with 16 bases between the two ends. As DNA, the CDR3 is TGTGCCAGCAGTCCCCGAGGGGGGGTCCACGAGCAGTACTTC. The encoded protein is CASSPRGGVHEQYF.

This sequence joins TRBV7-9 and TRBJ2-7, with D possibly matching TRBD1 (6 bases). With 4 bases removed from V and 4 bases from J, the gap between germline ends came to 17 bases. The CDR3 covers 15 residues. Looked up from germline, CDR1 is SEHNR and CDR2 is FQNEAQ (reference sequence). CDR3: CASSSPGQLSYEQYF. CDR3 in DNA: TGTGCCAGCAGCTCCCCTGGACAGCTATCATACGAGCAGTACTTC.